This T cell receptor (beta chain) was observed in a study of blood T cell repertoires in COVID-19. CDR1 and CDR2 (germline): MNHEY, SMNVEV (reference sequence). V lost 4 bases and J 3 bases, leaving 16 bases between the germline ends. CDR3 length equals 16 residues. How the authors handled the data: The assay estimated nucleated cells by amplifying reference gene primers. Generated by immunoSEQ multiplex PCR, the TCRdb table keeps only in-frame clones and is missing some. The DNA was the basis for D and trimming; V, J and clone size are from that table. The profile covers tens of thousands of clones, with about 90% appearing a single time and under 30% taken by the ten largest.

Sequenced: peripheral blood. The clonotype originates from a man aged 45-65 years with active or convalescent COVID-19. V gene TRBV27 combines with J gene TRBJ1-5; D possibly corresponds to TRBD1 (5 bases). The DNA of the CDR3 is TGTGCCAGCAGTTCACACTTAGGGGTTGACAATCAGCCCCAGCATTTT. It encodes CASSSHLGVDNQPQHF.